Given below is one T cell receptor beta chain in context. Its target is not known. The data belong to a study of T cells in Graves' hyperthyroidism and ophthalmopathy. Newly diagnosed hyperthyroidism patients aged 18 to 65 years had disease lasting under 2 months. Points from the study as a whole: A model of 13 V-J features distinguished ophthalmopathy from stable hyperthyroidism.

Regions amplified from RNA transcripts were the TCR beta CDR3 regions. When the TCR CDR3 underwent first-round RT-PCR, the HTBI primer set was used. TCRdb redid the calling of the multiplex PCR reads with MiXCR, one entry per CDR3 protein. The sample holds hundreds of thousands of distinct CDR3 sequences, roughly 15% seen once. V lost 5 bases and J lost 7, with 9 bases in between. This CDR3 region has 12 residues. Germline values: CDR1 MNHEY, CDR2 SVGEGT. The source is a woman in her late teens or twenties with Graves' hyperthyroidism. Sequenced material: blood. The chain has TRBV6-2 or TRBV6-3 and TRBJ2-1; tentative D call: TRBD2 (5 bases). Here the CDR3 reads CASSVRRNEQFF. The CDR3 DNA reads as TGTGCCAGCAGTGTAAGGAGGAATGAGCAGTTCTTC.